A selection of T cell receptor beta chains follows, all from one sample in a study of cytomegalovirus exposure and HLA in healthy donors. Clones were read by immunoSEQ multiplex PCR, and TCRdb kept only the in-frame ones, dropping some. The sample shows under 80,000 clones, 94% of them seen only once. What was sequenced was PBMCs. The receptors shown here come from a woman aged 18-30 years in good health and CMV-seronegative. Both conserved end residues are part of each CDR3. The D gene is left open where the match is weak. The size field is filled for only some rows; it gives once, few, many or a size class.

d_gene	len	v_gene	abundance	j_gene	CDR3nt	CDR3aa
.	14	TRBV21-1	few	TRBJ2-3	TGTGCCAGCGAATTTTCGGGTCCTAAAGATACGCAGTATTTT	CASEFSGPKDTQYF
.	13	TRBV10-2	.	TRBJ1-1	TGCGCCAGCAGCCTCATCGGGAACACTGAAGCTTTCTTT	CASSLIGNTEAFF
.	12	TRBV7-9	.	TRBJ2-2	TGTGCCAGCAGCAAGACTAACCCCGAGCTGTTTTTT	CASSKTNPELFF
.	17	TRBV10-3	.	TRBJ2-7	TGTGCCATCAGTGAGTCGAGACAGCCTTTGGCAAGCTACGAGCAGTACTTC	CAISESRQPLASYEQYF
.	15	TRBV4-1	.	TRBJ2-5	TGCGCCAGCAGCCAAGTAATGGGCAGGCAAGAGACCCAGTACTTC	CASSQVMGRQETQYF
TRBD2	19	TRBV5-1	.	TRBJ2-5	TGCGCCAGCAGCTCCCACCATATTCAACTAGCGGGGGGGCTTGAGACCCAGTACTTC	CASSSHHIQLAGGLETQYF
TRBD1	16	TRBV27	once	TRBJ1-2	TGTGCCAGCAGTCACGACCCCGACAGGGTTGGCTATGGCTACACCTTC	CASSHDPDRVGYGYTF
.	12	TRBV2	.	TRBJ2-7	TGTGCCAGCAGCGCTACTACCTACGAGCAGTACTTC	CASSATTYEQYF
TRBD1	13	TRBV5-1	.	TRBJ1-2	TGCGCCAGCAGCCCGGGACAGGGGATAGGCTACACCTTC	CASSPGQGIGYTF
.	14	TRBV27	few	TRBJ2-7	TGTGCCAGCAGTGACGGACTGAGCTCCTACGAGCAGTACTTC	CASSDGLSSYEQYF
TRBD1	15	TRBV19	.	TRBJ1-4	TGTGCCAGTAGTATCCAGGGGGCGGGTAATGAAAAACTGTTTTTT	CASSIQGAGNEKLFF
TRBD1	13	TRBV11-2	.	TRBJ2-7	TGTGCCAGCAGCTTGGGGACAGTTTACGAGCAGTACTTC	CASSLGTVYEQYF
TRBD1	15	TRBV6-6	.	TRBJ1-3	TGTGCCAGCAGTTACGGTACAGGGGCTGGAAACACCATATATTTT	CASSYGTGAGNTIYF
TRBD1	15	TRBV28	.	TRBJ2-7	TGTGCCAGCAGTTCCACAGGGGCTAGCTCCTACGAGCAGTACTTC	CASSSTGASSYEQYF
.	14	TRBV6-1	.	TRBJ2-5	TGTGCCAGCAGTGACGCTACAGGGTGGGAGACCCAGTACTTC	CASSDATGWETQYF
.	15	TRBV4-1	.	TRBJ1-3	TGCGCCAGCAGCCAACCGGGTAGAAGTGGAAACACCATATATTTT	CASSQPGRSGNTIYF
.	13	TRBV27	once	TRBJ2-7	TGTGCCAGCAGTTCTGGGCTTGCCTACGAGCAGTACTTC	CASSSGLAYEQYF
.	10	TRBV20-1	.	TRBJ2-1	TGCAGTGCTAGTACTGGTGGGCAGTTCTTC	CSASTGGQFF
.	15	TRBV30	few	TRBJ1-2	TGTGCCTGGAGTGACCTTCGACAGCCTAACTATGGCTACACCTTC	CAWSDLRQPNYGYTF
.	16	TRBV6-1	.	TRBJ1-5	TGTGCCAGCAGTGAAATAGCGGGGAATGGCAATCAGCCCCAGCATTTT	CASSEIAGNGNQPQHF
.	14	TRBV2	once	TRBJ2-7	TGTGCCAGCAGTCCGACAGGTTTTGGGTACGAGCAGTACTTC	CASSPTGFGYEQYF
.	15	TRBV11-3	.	TRBJ1-2	TGTGCCAGCAGCATTTCCTATCGCCCCGGGTATGGCTACACCTTC	CASSISYRPGYGYTF
TRBD1	15	TRBV5-4	.	TRBJ1-2	TGTGCCAGCAGCCCGGCCCGACAGGGTCGGGATGGCTACACCTTC	CASSPARQGRDGYTF
.	15	TRBV4-1	.	TRBJ2-7	TGCGCCAGCAGCCAAGTCCCAGGGGTGTCCTACGAGCAGTACTTC	CASSQVPGVSYEQYF
TRBD1	15	TRBV6-5	.	TRBJ1-4	TGTGCCAGCACTAAAAGGGACAGGGTTAATGAAAAACTGTTTTTT	CASTKRDRVNEKLFF
TRBD2	15	TRBV29-1	.	TRBJ2-1	TGCAGCGTTATCCTGAGCGGGAAGGAGGACAATGAGCAGTTCTTC	CSVILSGKEDNEQFF
TRBD2	14	TRBV10-3	.	TRBJ2-3	TGTGCCATCAGACTAGCGGGAGACGGCGAAGCGCAGTATTTT	CAIRLAGDGEAQYF
.	13	TRBV5-1	.	TRBJ2-1	TGCGCCAGCAGCGCAGGCTCCTACAATGAGCAGTTCTTC	CASSAGSYNEQFF
.	19	TRBV18	.	TRBJ1-2	TGTGCCAGCTCACGCACCGACGGGGGTTTGGGGCACACTAACTATGGCTACACCTTC	CASSRTDGGLGHTNYGYTF
TRBD1	17	TRBV5-6	.	TRBJ2-3	TGTGCCAGCAGCTTAACCGGACAGGGGGCGCACACAGATACGCAGTATTTT	CASSLTGQGAHTDTQYF
TRBD1	15	TRBV10-3	once	TRBJ1-1	TGTGCCATCAGCTTAATCGGGACAGGGGGCACTGAAGCTTTCTTT	CAISLIGTGGTEAFF
.	13	TRBV27	.	TRBJ2-1	TGTGCCAGCAGTTTATCCAGGATGAATGAGCAGTTCTTC	CASSLSRMNEQFF
TRBD2	14	TRBV6-5	.	TRBJ2-3	TGTGCCAGCAGTCTCCTAGCGGGGGCAGATACGCAGTATTTT	CASSLLAGADTQYF
.	14	TRBV5-4	.	TRBJ1-1	TGTGCCAGCAGCCGCAAGCAGGGGTACACTGAAGCTTTCTTT	CASSRKQGYTEAFF
.	15	TRBV10-2	few	TRBJ1-6	TGCGCCAGCACGGGGGGTGCAGGGTTAAATTCACCCCTCCACTTT	CASTGGAGLNSPLHF
TRBD1	13	TRBV28	.	TRBJ1-1	TGTGCCTCACTGGACAGGGGAAGGACTGAAGCTTTCTTT	CASLDRGRTEAFF
TRBD1	14	TRBV18	.	TRBJ1-5	TGTGCCAGCTCGCAGGACAGGGATCCTCAGCCCCAGCATTTT	CASSQDRDPQPQHF
TRBD1	12	TRBV27	.	TRBJ1-2	TGTGCCAGCAGTTTTATCGGACAGGGTTTCACCTTC	CASSFIGQGFTF
.	14	TRBV25-1	.	TRBJ1-1	TGTGCCAGCAGGGGTGTAGGGGGTACGACTGAAGCTTTCTTT	CASRGVGGTTEAFF
.	13	TRBV9	.	TRBJ1-1	TGTGCCAGCAGCGGGGACTTGAACACTGAAGCTTTCTTT	CASSGDLNTEAFF
.	13	TRBV7-9	.	TRBJ1-5	TGCGCCAGCAGCCAATACAGGGATCAGCCCCAGCATTTT	CASSQYRDQPQHF
.	13	TRBV7-9	once	TRBJ2-7	TGTGCCAGCAGCTTAATCCCCTCTTTCGAGCAGTACTTC	CASSLIPSFEQYF
.	15	TRBV5-1	.	TRBJ1-3	TGCGCCAGCACCCAGGGTCCGGGGGGTGGAAACACCATATATTTT	CASTQGPGGGNTIYF
.	12	TRBV27	.	TRBJ1-2	TGTGCCACTTCAAAAAGGGGCGGTGGCTACACCTTC	CATSKRGGGYTF
.	13	TRBV7-3	.	TRBJ1-2	TGTGCCAGCAGCACCGGACATGGTTATGGCTACACCTTC	CASSTGHGYGYTF
.	16	TRBV27	.	TRBJ2-2	TGTGCCAGCAGTTTACTCGGCGGAAAAGGTCCCGGGGAGCTGTTTTTT	CASSLLGGKGPGELFF